Listed below are T cell receptor beta chains from one sample, sequenced in a study of T cells after yellow fever vaccination. Each CDR3 protein is one row after TCRdb ran MiXCR on the 5' RACE reads. The sample lists fewer than 450,000 distinct CDR3 sequences; about 4% were seen once. The sample in question was PBMCs, obtained 5 days after the yellow fever booster vaccination. The receptors stem from a man younger than 35 who received the YFV17D yellow fever vaccine. Both conserved end residues are part of each CDR3.

TRBV28	TRBJ2-5	14	CASSLAGVGETQYF
TRBV5-1	TRBJ1-3	17	CASSLFGTVFSGNTIYF
TRBV29-1	TRBJ2-1	13	CSVGLAGGDEQFF
TRBV24-1	TRBJ2-5	14	CATSDRLLTETQYF
TRBV2	TRBJ2-1	14	CASSPRAPSNEQFF
TRBV5-1	TRBJ2-5	14	CASSGTPSEETQYF
TRBV5-1	TRBJ2-2	14	CASSSPTNTGELFF
TRBV6-6	TRBJ1-2	13	CAIRTGGDYGYTF
TRBV27	TRBJ2-7	14	CASSQRDRLYEQYF
TRBV12-3/TRBV12-4	TRBJ2-2	14	CASTFDRARRELFF
TRBV28	TRBJ2-1	17	CASSLSGGTIDYNEQFF
TRBV4-2	TRBJ1-1	16	CASSQEGTRLAAEAFF
TRBV24-1	TRBJ1-5	15	CATSDTGTLNQPQHF
TRBV4-1	TRBJ1-4	11	CASSSSAELFF
TRBV6-1	TRBJ2-1	17	CASSHRLAGAKYNEQFF
TRBV4-3	TRBJ2-3	16	CASSHGRGVSTDTQYF
TRBV12-3/TRBV12-4	TRBJ1-2	14	CASTRGGSNYGYTF
TRBV3-1	TRBJ2-1	17	CASSQDELAGGLDEQFF
TRBV6-5	TRBJ1-5	16	CASSSQGQGRNQPQHF
TRBV6-5	TRBJ2-1	16	CASSYSNWGSGGEQFF
TRBV5-4	TRBJ2-3	13	CASTPGPTDTQYF
TRBV5-1	TRBJ2-5	16	CASSLVGTGARETQYF
TRBV20-1	TRBJ1-4	16	CSVRAGRERTNEKLFF
TRBV5-1	TRBJ1-4	17	CASSLIGGGRTNEKLFF
TRBV5-1	TRBJ2-3	17	CASSWGLAGGSTDTQYF
TRBV4-1	TRBJ2-7	16	CASSPHGWVTSYEQYF
TRBV27	TRBJ2-1	16	CASSYRGLAGGNEQFF
TRBV7-6	TRBJ2-5	13	CASSLRLRDNQYF
TRBV5-1	TRBJ1-4	16	CASSSTGETYNEKLFF
TRBV24-1	TRBJ2-3	15	CAIGPSFGATDTQYF
TRBV27	TRBJ1-2	15	CASSHRQGANYGYTF
TRBV7-9	TRBJ2-5	12	CASSPRTGAQYF
TRBV4-3	TRBJ2-7	15	CASSQDGTGSDEQYF
TRBV18	TRBJ2-1	13	CASSPRTYNEQFF
TRBV7-7	TRBJ2-3	15	CASSSSSVPADTQYF
TRBV7-8	TRBJ2-5	14	CASSLFGPAETQYF
TRBV20-1	TRBJ2-1	13	CSARGSETNEQFF
TRBV5-8	TRBJ1-5	14	CASSLAQQYQPQHF
TRBV6-5	TRBJ1-6	15	CASSYFHSYNSPLHF
TRBV20-1	TRBJ2-1	13	CSARDFNLEEQFF
TRBV12-2	TRBJ1-4	20	CASRLIFRRGQGLTNEKLFF
TRBV7-9	TRBJ1-1	12	CASSFGVNEVFF
TRBV20-1	TRBJ2-2	18	CSARDETSGGASTGELFF
TRBV20-1	TRBJ2-1	15	CSATHSWRQENEQFF
TRBV4-3	TRBJ2-3	14	CASSQDELTDTQYF
TRBV29-1	TRBJ2-7	13	CSVGQRRGNEQYF
TRBV5-1	TRBJ2-7	17	CASSLGVTGDPLYEQYF
TRBV15	TRBJ1-3	16	CATSRDTLRSGNTIYF
TRBV5-4	TRBJ2-5	14	CASRDGTNQETQYF
TRBV11-2	TRBJ2-1	17	CASSPRLSSGGENEQFF
TRBV10-3	TRBJ2-3	14	CATRGSGSTDTQYF